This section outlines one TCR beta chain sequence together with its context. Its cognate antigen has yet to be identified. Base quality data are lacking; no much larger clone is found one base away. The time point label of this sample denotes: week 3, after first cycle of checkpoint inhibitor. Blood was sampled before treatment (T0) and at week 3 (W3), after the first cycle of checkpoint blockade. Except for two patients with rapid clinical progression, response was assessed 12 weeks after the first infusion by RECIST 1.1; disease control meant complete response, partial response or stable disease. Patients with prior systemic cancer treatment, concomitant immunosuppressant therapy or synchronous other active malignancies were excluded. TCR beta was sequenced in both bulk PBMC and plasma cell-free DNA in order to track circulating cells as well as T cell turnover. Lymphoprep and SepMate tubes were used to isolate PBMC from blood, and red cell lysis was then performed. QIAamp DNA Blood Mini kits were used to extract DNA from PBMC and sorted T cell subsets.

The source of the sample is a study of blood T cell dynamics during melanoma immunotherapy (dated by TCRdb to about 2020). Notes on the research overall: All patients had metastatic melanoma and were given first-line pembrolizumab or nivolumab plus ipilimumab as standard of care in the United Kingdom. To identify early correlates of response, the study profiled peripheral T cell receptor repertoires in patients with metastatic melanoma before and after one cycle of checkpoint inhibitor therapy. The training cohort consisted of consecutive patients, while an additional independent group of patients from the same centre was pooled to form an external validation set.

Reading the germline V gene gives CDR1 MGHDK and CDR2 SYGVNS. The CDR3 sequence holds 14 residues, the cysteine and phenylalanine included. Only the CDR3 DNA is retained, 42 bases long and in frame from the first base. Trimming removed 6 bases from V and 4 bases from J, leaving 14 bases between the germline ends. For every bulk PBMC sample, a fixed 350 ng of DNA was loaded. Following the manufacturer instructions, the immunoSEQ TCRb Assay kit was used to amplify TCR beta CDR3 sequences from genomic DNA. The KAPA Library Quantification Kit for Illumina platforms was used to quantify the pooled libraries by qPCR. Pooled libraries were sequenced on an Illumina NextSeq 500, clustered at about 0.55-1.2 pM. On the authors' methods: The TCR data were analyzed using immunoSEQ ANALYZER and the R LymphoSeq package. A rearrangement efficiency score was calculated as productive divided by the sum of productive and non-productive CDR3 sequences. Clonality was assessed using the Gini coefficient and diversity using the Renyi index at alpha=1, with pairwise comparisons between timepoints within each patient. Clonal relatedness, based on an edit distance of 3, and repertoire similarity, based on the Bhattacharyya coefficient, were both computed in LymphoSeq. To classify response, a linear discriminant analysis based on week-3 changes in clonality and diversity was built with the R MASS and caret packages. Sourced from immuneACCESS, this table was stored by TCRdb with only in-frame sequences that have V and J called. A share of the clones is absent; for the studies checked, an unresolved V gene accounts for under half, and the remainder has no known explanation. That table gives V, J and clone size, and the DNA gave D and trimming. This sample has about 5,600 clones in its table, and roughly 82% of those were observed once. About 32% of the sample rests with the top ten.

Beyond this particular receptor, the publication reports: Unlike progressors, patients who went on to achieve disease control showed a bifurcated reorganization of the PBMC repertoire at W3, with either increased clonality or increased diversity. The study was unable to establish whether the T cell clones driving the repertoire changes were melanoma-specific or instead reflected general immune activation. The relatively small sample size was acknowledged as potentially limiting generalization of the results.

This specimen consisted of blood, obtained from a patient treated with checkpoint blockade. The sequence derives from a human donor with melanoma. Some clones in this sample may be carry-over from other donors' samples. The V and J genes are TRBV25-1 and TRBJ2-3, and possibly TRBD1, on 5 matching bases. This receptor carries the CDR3 CASRVQGFADTQYF. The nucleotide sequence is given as TGTGCCAGCAGGGTCCAGGGATTCGCAGATACGCAGTATTTT. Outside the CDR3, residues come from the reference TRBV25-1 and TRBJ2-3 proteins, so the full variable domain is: EADIYQTPRYLVIGTGKKITLECSQTMGHDKMYWYQQDPGMELHLIHYSYGVNSTEKGDLSSESTVSRIRTEHFPLTLESARPSHTSQYLCASRVQGFADTQYFGPGTRLTVL.